A single sample is the source of the 5 T cell receptor beta chains below, sequenced in a study of tumor-infiltrating lymphocytes in primary liver carcinoma (dated by TCRdb to about 2017). Sequencing was carried out with an Illumina HiSeq 2500. TCRbeta-specific cDNA was reverse-transcribed from 500 to 550 ng total RNA using a constant-region primer and ProtoScript II reverse transcriptase. Construction of the TCRbeta libraries relied on three nested rounds of multiplex PCR, following a slightly modified ARM-PCR procedure. Each of the first two PCR rounds ran for approximately 11 cycles using multiplex TRBV1-TRBV30 forward primers together with a Cbeta reverse primer. Through fastp at Q25 and MiXCR, TCRdb rebuilt clones from the public reads, retaining in-frame beta chains. Every CDR3 protein is listed once, alongside the most common genes and DNA of its rows. The sample yields 80,000 or so distinct CDR3 sequences; roughly 72% were counted once. The leading ten clones occupy less than 30% of the sample.

Without any cell sorting, total RNA and DNA were extracted together from around 20-30 mg of bulk tissue using the AllPrep DNA/RNA mini kit. The specimen sequenced was tumor-adjacent normal liver tissue. The receptor set was obtained from a middle-aged man with primary liver carcinoma and hepatitis B virus infection.

Points on this clonotype: Given the absence of the conserved phenylalanine or tryptophan at the CDR3 end, a read error is likely. The limits of the CDR3 on the DNA are not certain, so only TCRdb's listed CDR3 is given. V is TRBV6-6 and J is TRBJ1-2; the listed D gene, TRBD1, was not tested against the DNA. The CDR3 length is 14 residues, termini included. Germline V gives CDR1 MNHNY, CDR2 SVGAGI (reference sequence). Here the CDR3 reads CASKGQAENYGHTL.

This clonotype was picked up a small number of times. The junction differs from germline at one of its ends, possibly a read error. This chain uses TRBV5-6 with TRBJ2-4; D is ambiguous. The length of the CDR3 is 12 residues. From germline, CDR1 is SGHDT and CDR2 YYEEEE. CDR3 region: CASRWSTGPQNF. The DNA of the CDR3 is TGTGCCAGCAGATGGTCGACCGGGCCTCAGAACTTC.

Details on this clonotype: The conserved final phenylalanine or tryptophan is absent from the CDR3, which likely points to a read error. As DNA, the CDR3 is TGCGCCAGCAACCCCCAAACAGGGGTCCTAAACACCGGGGAGCTGTTTTCT. It yields the protein CASNPQTGVLNTGELFS. The chain couples TRBV4-1 to TRBJ2-2; 7 bases map to TRBD1. V was pared by 7 bases and J by 2 bases, with 13 bases of the junction left unmatched. There are 17 residues in the CDR3. The germline CDR1 and CDR2 sequences are MGHRA and YSYEKL.

This clonotype turned up a few times. The chain links TRBV28 to TRBJ2-5; 10 positions agree with TRBD2. The CDR3 has 14 amino acids. J lost 5 bases, V lost 8 bases, and 8 bases had no gene match. Germline V gives CDR1 MDHEN, CDR2 SYDVKM. The CDR3 coding sequence is TGTGCCAGCGGGCTAGCGGGAGACGGTGAGACCCAGTACTTC. It translates to CASGLAGDGETQYF. The whole variable domain, filled in from reference TRBV28 and TRBJ2-5, reads DVKVTQSSRYLVKRTGEKVFLECVQDMDHENMFWYRQDPGLGLRLIYFSYDVKMKEKGDIPEGYSVSREKKERFSLILESASTNQTSMYLCASGLAGDGETQYFGPGTRLLVL.

To note about this clonotype: This may be a read error, as it is one base from a much larger clone. The chain uses TRBV11-2 and TRBJ1-6; D ambiguous. CDR1 and CDR2 (germline): SGHAT, FQNNGV. The germline V and J ends were trimmed by 8 bases and 11 bases, with 13 bases remaining between them. The CDR3 loop spans 12 amino acids. CDR3 amino acids: CASGHDGPPLHF. The CDR3 region has the DNA TGTGCCAGCGGCCACGATGGCCCACCCCTCCACTTT.